This T cell receptor beta chain was profiled in a study of response to subunit inactivated influenza vaccine. Study outcomes and limitations: That few new T cells are recruited by each seasonal influenza vaccination was the authors' suggestion.

MiXCR was run by TCRdb on the RT-PCR reads, yielding one entry per CDR3 protein. The table records 450,000 to 700,000 distinct CDR3 sequences, 14% of them present only once. Comments on this clonotype: Its antigen remains unidentified.

CDR3 length: 17 amino acids. V shed 7 bases and J shed 0 bases, with 23 bases lying between them. CDR1 and CDR2 from the germline V gene are SQVTM and ANQGSEA. V is TRBV29-1 and J is TRBJ2-3, with D tentatively TRBD2 (6 bases). The sequences come from PBMCs from blood, collected 11 to 12 days after vaccination. This clonotype was sampled from a man between 50 and 59 years old who received an inactivated influenza vaccine. The CDR3 reads CSATGTVRATSTDTQYF. CDR3 in DNA: TGCAGCGCTACGGGGACTGTTCGGGCTACCAGCACAGATACGCAGTATTTT.